This TCR beta chain was recovered during a study of blood T cell repertoires in COVID-19. Turning to the study itself: Samples of COVID-19 (acute and convalescent) were obtained from the United States, Italy and Spain.

This study enrolled people aged 18 to 89 from about two dozen US geographic areas. Two negative PCRs, clearance, or symptom resolution were required of recovered Cohort 3 donors. In germline, CDR1 is GTSNPN, CDR2 SVGIG (reference sequence). The V gene end was trimmed by 2 bases and the J gene end by 2 bases; junction bases not matched to a gene: 9. The CDR3 contains 15 residues. TCRdb's table, derived via immunoSEQ multiplex PCR, lists solely in-frame clones and lacks some. The repertoire includes about 400,000 clones, nearly 90% of them detected once, and 1.7% sits in the top ten. The chain is built from TRBV30 and TRBJ2-7, with 7 bases identical to TRBD1. The TCR was taken from a young woman who had recovered from COVID-19. What was sequenced was PBMCs or T cells enriched from blood (not recorded which). CDR3 residues: CAWSRRDSLTYEQYF. CDR3 DNA: TGTGCCTGGAGTAGACGGGACAGCCTAACCTACGAGCAGTACTTC.